This TCR beta chain was found in a study of cytomegalovirus exposure and HLA in healthy donors (dated by TCRdb to 2017 to 2019). In terms of the full investigation: An earlier analysis of 587 of the donors reported around 280 Gb of sequence data and 95 million to 130 million unique TCR beta sequences obtained from about 180 million T cells. An early release covering over 500 HLA-typed donors comprised about 300 gigabases of sequencing data and tens of millions of unique TCR sequences. The genetic ancestry cluster associated with self-reported Caucasian donors included about four fifths of the 300 to 450 genotyped donors. The study aimed to test whether signatures of past pathogen exposure could be identified by cataloging public T cell receptors. Using immunosequencing, the study profiled T cell repertoires from about 650 subjects and related those repertoires to cytomegalovirus serostatus. Along with the roughly 670-subject first cohort, a separate validation cohort of over a hundred different subjects was used. The study combined high-throughput TCR immunosequencing, statistical association of individual TCRs with disease status, and machine learning to predict cytomegalovirus infection status. To study patterns of TCR occurrence, a later analysis re-analyzed previously published TCR beta repertoires from around 670 donors and added high-resolution HLA genotyping. Rather than drawing on any new phenotypic data, the later analysis identified candidate immune exposures from TCR beta sequences and the way those sequences occurred across donors. To decide whether each TCR beta V gene segment behaved as functional or pseudogenic, an earlier analysis of some 600 of the donors relied on high-throughput TCR beta sequencing. Alongside the repertoire data, information on donor age, sex, ethnicity and CMV serostatus was compiled. Genome-wide SNP genotypes for about 65% of the 666 donors were used in a later genetic analysis, which treated that subset as a discovery cohort. All discovery cohort repertoires had been generated on a single sequencing platform. Class I and class II HLA loci were covered by the typing at four-digit resolution. Typing coverage varied by locus: about 620-640 donors for A, B, C, DRB1 and DQB1; roughly 520 for DQA1; over 600 for DPA1; 450 to 480 for DPB1. Roughly 5 DR-DQ haplotypes were handled as single units for association and clustering, since linkage in the cohort was strong. Among about 400 genotyped donors of the cohort, an average of around 220,000 unique TCR beta nucleotide sequences was sequenced per donor, of which about 20% were non-productive.

Study-wide findings and limitations: The authors suggested that the approach could potentially be generalized to other disease states and immunological phenotypes. In vitro tests confirmed that three of the cytomegalovirus-associated TCR beta chains recognize cytomegalovirus antigens. In the study, around 150 TCR beta chains were listed as associated with cytomegalovirus. Because HLA typing was unavailable for some donors at each locus, only the typed subset was used in association tests. Compared with equally common non-associated chains, HLA-associated TCR beta chains in a later analysis were more clonally expanded and had lower generation probabilities. V-gene and J-gene trimming of TCR beta chains was associated with a missense DCLRE1C variant in a later genetic analysis, and the association was replicated in an independent cohort. The classifier was reported to diagnose cytomegalovirus status with high specificity and sensitivity in both the original and validation cohorts. A cluster of highly shared sequence variants was judged likely to represent a technical artifact of the sequencing pipeline. A further reported finding was that TCR beta sequences accurately predicted the HLA-A and HLA-B alleles for most subjects in the first cohort. Broadly in line with IMGT annotations, most TCR beta V segments showed up in productive rearrangements about 87% or about 30% of the time in an earlier analysis of 587 of the donors. For the cohort, immune exposure information was limited to CMV serostatus. In a later analysis, TCR association rates were found to vary across HLA loci, with the most associated TCRs seen for DRB1 alleles and the fewest for HLA-C alleles. Because counts were too low, roughly 18 rarely observed V segments, including chromosome 9 orphons, were left out of the earlier analysis of 587 of the donors. Roughly uniform sequencing depth across donors was assumed in presence/absence analyses, although this assumption may not hold. According to a later analysis, parvovirus B19, influenza, CMV and Epstein-Barr virus appeared linked to several top co-occurrence clusters. When HLA alleles, especially DR and DQ, strongly co-occurred, attributing TCR associations to individual alleles was difficult. In this cohort, only TCR beta chains were sequenced, and detectable features were limited by the absence of alpha or paired-chain data. In a later analysis, most CMV-associated TCR beta chains were found to appear HLA-restricted, with HLA associations seemingly driven largely by CMV exposure. Linkage disequilibrium might explain the correlated functional status among segregating V segments, but an unknown experimental factor could not be excluded. At a false discovery rate of 0.05, a later analysis linked some 17,000 TCR beta sequences to specific HLA alleles. Because the 87-base-pair reads could not distinguish some IMGT-functional V segments, including TRBV6-2 and TRBV6-3, those segments were excluded. Compared with the 666-donor mean, donors in an Asian-associated ancestry cluster had fewer N-insertions in productive TCRs, according to a later genetic analysis. Across donors, most TCR sequences were observed very rarely, whereas some public TCRs were present in many individuals.

The library came from the immunoSEQ multiplex PCR assay. For the multiplex PCR, a mixture combining 60 forward primers for TCR Vbeta segments and 13 reverse primers for TCR Jbeta segments was used. A multiplex PCR assay on genomic DNA amplified the CDR3 region of rearranged TCR beta genes. On the Illumina HiSeq System, the amplified TCR beta libraries were sequenced as 87-base-pair reads. Per the source publication's procedure: Across the 600 to 700 repertoires, a later analysis counted approximately 75 million unique TCR beta chains, roughly 11 million of which were shared by at least two donors. Raw reads were error-corrected and collapsed into unique sequences with a nearest-neighbor algorithm that merged closely related sequences to remove PCR and sequencing errors. To assign V, D and J gene segments, CDR3 sequences were aligned to IMGT reference sequences. Each retained sequence needed at least a six-nucleotide match to both a V gene segment and a J gene segment. Rearrangements were classified as productive when the CDR3 lacked stop codons and remained in frame with V and J, and all other rearrangements were classified as non-productive. CDR3 was defined by IMGT convention, running from the second conserved V-encoded cysteine to the conserved J-encoded phenylalanine. The earlier analysis of about 530 of the donors excluded any sequence lacking an unambiguous match to a single V gene segment. In an earlier analysis of a few hundred of the donors, a V segment was called functional when productive rearrangements were above 56.7%, and segregating when the standard deviation between donors exceeded 5%. A statistical classification framework was built for diagnosing cytomegalovirus status from the catalog of TCR beta chain sequences. V and J gene assignment, in a later analysis, came from comparing TCR nucleotide sequences with IMGT/GENE-DB human TR gene sequences. The TCRdist pipeline was used in a later analysis to assign CDR3 sequences and most-parsimonious VDJ recombination scenarios. In a later analysis, each TCR beta chain was defined by its CDR3 amino acid sequence together with its V-gene family, and reads without a unique V-gene family were excluded. As a way to deal with suspected cross-contamination and a sequencing artifact, a later analysis dropped 450 to 600 nucleotide sequences that were highly shared and had low generation probability. A later analysis calculated a clonal expansion index for each public chain from normalized within-repertoire ranks of inferred template counts. Generation probabilities in a later analysis came from a VDJ recombination model fitted to out-of-frame rearrangements, and those results were checked against IGoR. In a later analysis, TCR-TCR, TCR-HLA and TCR-CMV co-occurrence was scored with hypergeometric tests, and a repertoire-size bias correction was applied to TCR pairs. To estimate false discovery rates, a later analysis permuted the HLA or CMV assignments 20 times. In a later analysis, co-occurring TCRs were grouped using DBSCAN, with TCRdist sequence similarity added in when clustering inside HLA-allele-positive subsets. Repertoires with fewer than 30,000 or more than 120,000 public chains were left out of co-occurrence clustering, as were five repertoires with anomalous nucleotide sharing. TCRdb took over this immuneACCESS table, retaining in-frame rearrangements with V and J assigned. Such tables are incomplete; in checked studies, under half of the missing clones stem from an unresolved V gene, and the remainder is unexplained. V and J calls plus clone size are reproduced from that table; the DNA served to infer D and trimming. Here the sample has about 170,000 clones; around four fifths occur a single time. The top ten hold approximately 1.2% of the sample.

The cohort comprised hundreds of healthy bone marrow donors. Cohort members were all nominally healthy when sampled, although unrecorded immune exposures were likely present. The donor tested CMV seronegative, placing the donor among the 352 seronegative members of the cohort. A peripheral blood sample was collected from each donor, and TCR beta sequencing was performed on peripheral blood mononuclear cells. The Qiagen DNeasy Blood Extraction Kit was used to extract genomic DNA from the blood cell samples. According to the germline V gene (reference sequence), CDR1 reads MNHEY and CDR2 reads SMNVEV. The trim is 4 bases for V and 12 bases for J, with a gap of 7 bases between the germline ends. The CDR3 covers 11 residues, taking in both the cysteine and the phenylalanine. Of all the DNA, just the CDR3 is kept, 33 bases in frame from base 1. Remarks on this clone: This receptor's antigen is unknown. No base-level quality is on record; no much larger clone is a single base apart.

The sequencing sample was made of PBMCs. The rearrangement joined TRBV27 to TRBJ1-6; TRBD1 is possibly the D segment (5 matching bases). The receptor was isolated from a boy aged 2 to 10 in good health and CMV-seronegative. The CDR3 sequence is CASSSGGPLHF. The nucleotide sequence reads TGTGCCAGCAGTTCGGGGGGACCCCTCCACTTT.